Below are 30 T cell receptor beta chains sequenced from a single sample in a study of T cells after yellow fever vaccination (dated by TCRdb to between 2018 and 2021). The sample's treatment or condition label, decoded: live attenuated yellow fever vaccine strain. Library preparation used 5' RACE. These reads were obtained on an Illumina NovaSeq 6000. The public reads were quality trimmed at Q25 with fastp and then assembled into clones with MiXCR by TCRdb, keeping productive beta chains. Each record represents a unique CDR3 protein, reported with the most common genes and DNA among its rows. The sample yields a few hundred thousand distinct CDR3 sequences; 3.6% were counted once. The ten top clones hold less than 25% of the sample. This specimen consisted of PBMCs, obtained on the day of the yellow fever booster vaccination. These receptor sequences come from a man between 18 and 35 years old who received the YFV17D yellow fever vaccine.

This clonotype was counted between two and nine times. V gene TRBV21-1 combines with J gene TRBJ1-4; the table calls TRBD1, which could not be checked here. TRBV21-1 is listed as a pseudogene. This CDR3 has 16 amino acids. The CDR3 DNA follows: TGTGCCAGCAGCAAAGTGGTCGGGGGGGCGAAGGAAAAACTGTTTTTT. Protein sequence: CASSKVVGGAKEKLFF.

This clonotype appeared many times. The V gene is TRBV7-2, the J gene TRBJ2-5; 12 bases line up with TRBD1. The CDR3 runs to 17 residues. Germline V CDR1 and CDR2: SGHTA, FQGNSA. Trimming removed 5 bases from V and 4 bases from J; junction bases left unmatched: 11. The CDR3 sequence is CASSPGTGGEIGETQYF. The CDR3 DNA sequence: TGTGCCAGCAGCCCCGGGACAGGGGGCGAGATAGGAGAGACCCAGTACTTC.

The chain combines TRBV7-2 with TRBJ2-3; no reliable D call. V was trimmed by 5 bases and J by 4 bases, leaving 16 bases between them. The germline gives CDR1 SGHTA, CDR2 FQGNSA. The CDR3 spans 15 residues. The CDR3 DNA is TGTGCCAGCAGCCCCGGTCCCCGAGCCCCAGATACGCAGTATTTT. Translated: CASSPGPRAPDTQYF.

This clonotype was seen repeatedly, ten times or more. The gene calls are TRBV27 and TRBJ2-7, with no clear D. Per germline, CDR1 MNHEY and CDR2 SMNVEV (reference sequence). The CDR3 sequence is 13 residues long. Deletions cut 1 base from V and 2 bases from J, with 6 bases between. CDR3 loop: CASSLLGTYEQYF. CDR3 DNA: TGTGCCAGCAGTTTATTGGGGACCTACGAGCAGTACTTC.

The rearrangement joins TRBV6-6 to TRBJ1-6, with D perhaps matching TRBD1 (5 bases). The ends were cut back, 0 bases at V and 5 bases at J, with 8 bases in the middle. This CDR3 has 15 residues. Per germline, CDR1 MNHNY and CDR2 SVGAGI (reference sequence). CDR3 nucleotides: TGTGCCAGCAGTTACTCGACGGGACATAATTCACCCCTCCACTTT. It specifies CASSYSTGHNSPLHF.

This clonotype appeared many times. The chain links TRBV7-2 to TRBJ2-2, with TRBD2 identical over 7 bases. Per the germline V gene, CDR1 is SGHTA and CDR2 is FQGNSA. The CDR3 extends over 15 amino acids. J gave up 2 bases and V 5 bases, and 5 bases lay outside the gene matches. The CDR3 bases are TGTGCCAGCAGCCCGAGACTAGCCAACACCGGGGAGCTGTTTTTT. Translating gives CASSPRLANTGELFF.

This clonotype appeared many times. The genes are TRBV7-9 and TRBJ1-4; TRBD1 might be the D (6 bases). The V end was cut by 8 bases, the J end by 8 bases, with 15 bases between. Germline V gene sequence: CDR1 SEHNR, CDR2 FQNEAQ (reference sequence). This CDR3 region has 13 residues. The chain's CDR3 is CASRPQGREKLFF. CDR3 DNA: TGTGCCAGCCGCCCTCAGGGGCGGGAAAAACTGTTTTTT.

This clonotype has just a few counts. The genes are TRBV19 and TRBJ2-2; D is undetermined. V lost 5 bases and J lost 6, with 7 bases in between. This CDR3 region has 12 residues. Germline CDR1 and CDR2: LNHDA and SQIVND (reference sequence). The CDR3 nucleotides read TGTGCCAGTAGTTACGGGCCCGGGGAGCTGTTTTTT. Translating gives CASSYGPGELFF.

This clonotype was seen ten or more times. The chain recombines TRBV7-3 with TRBJ2-7, with D unclear. This CDR3 is 14 amino acids long. Germline V CDR1 and CDR2: SGHTA, FQGTGA. Trimming left V 3 bases short and J 3 bases short, with 12 bases between. CDR3 amino acids: CASSFLARNYEQYV. Here the CDR3 DNA reads TGTGCCAGCAGCTTCTTGGCCAGGAACTACGAGCAGTACGTC.

This clonotype was counted many times. The chain uses TRBV5-1 and TRBJ2-7, with a weak D call TRBD2 (6 bases). The CDR3 is 14 amino acids. V shed 4 bases and J shed 5 bases, with 16 bases lying between them. Germline CDR1 and CDR2: SGHRS and YFSETQ. The CDR3 here is CASSLGTGGNEQYV. The CDR3, as DNA: TGCGCCAGCAGCCTAGGGACGGGCGGGAACGAGCAGTACGTC.

J is TRBJ1-2 and V is TRBV6-2 or TRBV6-3; D possibly corresponds to TRBD1 (5 bases). The V end was cut by 7 bases, the J end by 4 bases, with 16 bases between. The CDR3 totals 14 residues. The germline V gene has CDR1 MNHEY and CDR2 SVGEGT. CDR3 loop: CASTQQGNFYGYTF. CDR3 bases: TGTGCCAGCACCCAGCAGGGAAATTTCTATGGCTACACCTTC.

The V and J genes are TRBV4-3 and TRBJ1-4; 9 bases line up with TRBD1. Looked up from germline, CDR1 is LGHNA and CDR2 is YSLEER. The CDR3 loop spans 17 amino acids. The trim removed 0 bases at V and 8 bases at J, leaving 10 bases unmatched. CDR3 region: CASSQDYNGQGREKLFF. CDR3 sequence (DNA): TGCGCCAGCAGCCAAGATTATAACGGACAGGGGCGAGAAAAACTGTTTTTT.

This clonotype was counted between two and nine times. The junction shows a germline mismatch at one end, possibly a read error. The V call is TRBV7-7, the J call TRBJ2-5, with 16 bases identical to TRBD2. This CDR3 has 17 residues. The germline gives CDR1 SSHAT, CDR2 FNYEAQ (reference sequence). The CDR3 loop is CASSAGLAGGDQETQYF. Written as DNA, the CDR3 is TGTGCTAGCAGCGCGGGACTAGCGGGGGGGGACCAAGAGACCCAGTACTTC.

The rearrangement links TRBV11-2 to TRBJ1-2; D may be TRBD1 (5 bases). The CDR3 totals 15 residues. V shed 6 bases and J shed 4 bases, with 18 bases lying between them. Looked up from germline, CDR1 is SGHAT and CDR2 is FQNNGV. This CDR3 is CASRGGVEALYGYTF. The CDR3, as DNA: TGTGCCAGCAGGGGGGGGGTCGAGGCTCTCTATGGCTACACCTTC.

In its sample, this clonotype was seen a few times. The rearrangement links TRBV6-2 or TRBV6-3 to TRBJ2-7; D is possibly TRBD1 (7 bases). The V end lost 6 bases, the J end lost 3 bases, and 15 bases lay between the germline ends. Germline CDR1 and CDR2: MNHEY and SVGEGT. This CDR3 is built from 14 residues. The CDR3: CASRAPGGNYEQYV. The CDR3 coding sequence is TGTGCCAGCAGGGCCCCAGGGGGGAACTACGAGCAGTACGTC.

This clonotype came up many times. The chain joins TRBV28 to TRBJ2-1; D is ambiguous. This CDR3 region has 11 residues. Trimming removed 6 bases from V and 15 bases from J, with 15 bases in between. Germline V gene lookup returns CDR1 MDHEN and CDR2 SYDVKM. CDR3 bases: TGTGCCAGCAGCTCCCACACCCAGACGTTCTTC. Its translation is CASSSHTQTFF.

In this sample, this clonotype turned up many times. The chain combines TRBV20-1 with TRBJ2-4; D is perhaps TRBD2 (5 bases). The CDR3 runs 13 residues. V was trimmed by 6 bases and J by 1 base, leaving 10 bases between them. Germline V CDR1 and CDR2: DFQATT, SNEGSKA (reference sequence). CDR3 in DNA: TGCAGTGCCCCCGGGGAGGCCAAAAACATTCAGTACTTC. Translation: CSAPGEAKNIQYF.

This clonotype was detected ten times or more. The chain recombines TRBV9 with TRBJ2-2; TRBD1 aligns across 9 bases. The CDR3 extends over 17 amino acids. The V gene's germline CDR1 is SGDLS and CDR2 YYNGEE. V shed 2 bases, J shed 4 bases, and the junction held 9 bases outside the gene matches. The DNA for the CDR3 is TGTGCCAGCAGCGTCCCCCGGACAGGGGTCCGCACCGGGGAGCTGTTTTTT. This encodes CASSVPRTGVRTGELFF.

The chain joins TRBV6-5 to TRBJ2-2; TRBD1 might be the D (7 bases). The CDR3 is 17 residues long. Germline CDR1 is MNHEY and CDR2 is SVGAGI. V was cut by 2 bases and J by 2 bases, with 15 bases left in between. The CDR3 DNA reads as TGTGCCAGCAGTTACGCGACAGGGACTCTTAACACCGGGGAGCTGTTTTTT. Translating it yields CASSYATGTLNTGELFF.

CDR3: CASSLGIGEDTEAFF. The CDR3 DNA sequence: TGCGCCAGCAGCTTGGGGATAGGGGAGGACACTGAAGCTTTCTTT. The gene calls are TRBV5-1 and TRBJ1-1, with D possibly being TRBD1 (5 bases). Trimming pared 0 bases from V and 3 bases from J, leaving 12 bases between. Germline values: CDR1 SGHRS, CDR2 YFSETQ. CDR3 size: 15 residues.

This clonotype was observed many times. The V call is TRBV7-9, the J call TRBJ2-4, with D possibly matching TRBD1 (5 bases). Trimming removed 1 base from V and 0 bases from J, with 13 bases in between. The CDR3 contains 17 residues. Germline lookup yields CDR1 SEHNR and CDR2 FQNEAQ (reference sequence). The DNA of the CDR3 is TGTGCCAGCAGCTTAGAGGCAGGGATACTAGCCAAAAACATTCAGTACTTC. It translates to CASSLEAGILAKNIQYF.

This clonotype was detected many times. The chain couples TRBV6-2 or TRBV6-3 to TRBJ1-1; TRBD1 matches at 7 bases. The V segment lost 6 bases and the J segment 2 bases; nucleotides outside the gene matches: 9. This CDR3 comprises 15 residues. Per the germline V gene, CDR1 is MNHEY and CDR2 is SVGEGT. CDR3 nucleotide sequence: TGTGCCAGCAGCACTCCGGACAGGCTAAACACTGAAGCTTTCTTT. Translating gives CASSTPDRLNTEAFF.

This clonotype came up many times. V is TRBV10-3 and J is TRBJ2-3; D may be TRBD2 (5 bases). Per germline, CDR1 ENHRY and CDR2 SYGVKD. This CDR3 has 13 amino acids. Between the trimmed V and J ends, which lost 10 bases and 0 bases, there was a span of 11 bases. CDR3 amino acids: CASGLDSTDTQYF. Written as DNA, the CDR3 is TGTGCCAGTGGACTGGATAGCACAGATACGCAGTATTTT.

The chain carries TRBV5-1 and TRBJ1-1, with TRBD1 as a possible D gene (6 bases). The V end was cut by 1 base, the J end by 0 bases, with 10 bases between. The CDR3 sequence is 15 residues long. Germline V gives CDR1 SGHRS, CDR2 YFSETQ. CDR3 coding DNA: TGCGCCAGCAGCTTGCTACAGGGCCTGAACACTGAAGCTTTCTTT. Amino acid sequence: CASSLLQGLNTEAFF.

A word on this clonotype: Germline is not matched at one junction end, which may reflect a read error. The gene calls are TRBV6-5 and TRBJ1-6; D might be TRBD1 (6 bases). In germline, CDR1 is MNHEY, CDR2 SVGAGI. The CDR3 contains 10 residues. The CDR3 is CASSYSSQGF. CDR3 in DNA: TGTGCCAGCAGTTATTCCTCCCAGGGGTTT.

This clonotype came up many times. This chain's CDR3 is CASNTGGETGELFF. For the CDR3, the DNA is TGCGCCAGCAACACAGGGGGCGAAACCGGGGAGCTGTTTTTT. V usage is TRBV5-1 and J usage is TRBJ2-2; 9 bases fit TRBD1. Germline V gene sequence: CDR1 SGHRS, CDR2 YFSETQ. V shed 6 bases and J 5 bases; nucleotides not matched to a gene: 5. The CDR3 runs to 14 residues.

In its sample, this clonotype was seen many times. The chain employs TRBV12-3 or TRBV12-4 and TRBJ1-1; D is unclear. CDR3 length: 14 amino acids. With 0 bases removed from V and 1 base from J, the gap between germline ends came to 6 bases. CDR3 residues: CASSLALGNTEAFF. CDR3 nucleotides: TGTGCCAGCAGTTTAGCGCTAGGGAACACTGAAGCTTTCTTT.

This clonotype was recorded many times. This chain links TRBV7-9 with TRBJ2-3; no firm D call. This CDR3 is 14 amino acids long. CDR1 is SEHNR and CDR2 is FQNEAQ in the germline V gene (reference sequence). Deletions cut 3 bases from V and 0 bases from J, with 7 bases between. The CDR3 is CASSFPVSTDTQYF. The CDR3 coding sequence is TGTGCCAGCAGCTTTCCGGTTAGCACAGATACGCAGTATTTT.

This clonotype was detected only a few times. The chain combines TRBV5-1 with TRBJ2-3; 8 bases fit TRBD1. V dropped 6 bases and J dropped 0; count of bases not matched to a gene: 6. Germline-derived CDR1 and CDR2 are SGHRS and YFSETQ. The CDR3 is 15 residues long. The DNA for the CDR3 is TGCGCCAGCAACCCGGACAGGGCTAGCACAGATACGCAGTATTTT. Amino acids: CASNPDRASTDTQYF.

There are a few counts of this clonotype. This chain links TRBV10-3 with TRBJ1-1; unclear D gene. The germline V gene has CDR1 ENHRY and CDR2 SYGVKD. Trimming took 1 base from V and 1 from J, leaving 13 bases between them. CDR3 length equals 16 residues. Here the CDR3 reads CAISEWAGQENTEAFF. For the CDR3, the DNA is TGTGCCATCAGTGAGTGGGCAGGCCAAGAGAACACTGAAGCTTTCTTT.